The clone carrying this TCR beta chain was detected only once. Its antigen remains unidentified. The CDR3 loop spans 15 amino acids. CDR1 is MGHRA, CDR2 YSYEKL, per germline. V was pared by 0 bases and J by 3 bases, with 8 bases between. The data were taken from a study of cytomegalovirus exposure and HLA in healthy donors. Assay: immunoSEQ multiplex PCR; the TCRdb copy retains only in-frame clones and omits some. This sample yields tens of thousands of clones, of which roughly 90% are seen a single time; approximately 4.2% belongs to the top ten. Findings of the study overall: Specificity for CMV antigens was confirmed in vitro for a few of the CMV-associated chains. Some TCR beta chains (164 of them) were listed as cytomegalovirus-associated.

Sequencing was performed on PBMCs. This sequence joins TRBV4-1 and TRBJ1-4, with a tentative D call TRBD1 (5 bases). This TCR was sampled from a young woman in good health and CMV-seropositive. CDR3 in amino acids: CASSQEGGPNEKLFF. The CDR3 DNA reads TGCGCCAGCAGCCAAGAGGGGGGACCTAATGAAAAACTGTTTTTT.